This T cell receptor beta chain was retrieved from a study of blood T cell repertoires in COVID-19. Study-wide background: Donors in the United States, Italy and Spain gave samples during acute or convalescent COVID-19. Sources were T cells, B-cell-depleted T cells, or PBMCs; the material itself was cDNA or gDNA.

Germline loops: CDR1 SGHRS, CDR2 YFSETQ. V lost 2 bases to trimming and J lost 5 bases, with 10 bases between them. This CDR3 is 13 amino acids long. The authors' processing: Researchers report that nucleated cell counts were estimated from reference gene primer amplification. Libraries were prepared by immunoSEQ multiplex PCR; TCRdb keeps only in-frame clonotypes and omits some of them. The DNA gave D and trimming, while V, J and clone size come from that table. The repertoire holds some 45,000 clones, 92% seen once, with roughly 10% in the top ten. The V call is TRBV5-1, the J call TRBJ2-5, with a possible D match to TRBD2 (6 bases). Sequencing was done on a sample of peripheral blood. The TCR sequence derives from a man in his fifties or sixties with active COVID-19. The CDR3 nucleotides are TGCGCCAGCAGCTTTTCGGGAGTTGAGACCCAGTACTTC. This encodes CASSFSGVETQYF.